The 13 T cell receptor beta chains reported below all come from one sample, sequenced in a study of T cell changes during pregnancy in multiple sclerosis. Clones were read by immunoSEQ multiplex PCR, and TCRdb kept only the in-frame ones, dropping some. Found here are 56,000 or so clones, 80% to 95% of them singletons; the top ten hold approximately 0.67%. Sequenced material: CD4+ T cells from peripheral blood mononuclear cells, taken in the third trimester of pregnancy. The source of these receptors is a female donor with multiple sclerosis, enrolled in a pregnancy study.

The chain couples TRBV7-3 to TRBJ2-1; 12 bases match TRBD2. Germline assignment: CDR1 SGHTA and CDR2 FQGTGA. The V segment lost 5 bases and the J segment 5 bases; nucleotides outside the gene matches: 7. This CDR3 comprises 16 residues. DNA for the CDR3: TGTGCCAGCAGCCCCCTAGCGGGAGGGTCCCACAATGAGCAGTTCTTC. Amino acid sequence: CASSPLAGGSHNEQFF.

The chain recombines TRBV5-1 with TRBJ2-5, with 8 bases fitting TRBD2. The junction had 3 bases not matched to a gene; V was cut back by 1 base and J by 1 base. This CDR3 region has 15 residues. Germline values: CDR1 SGHRS, CDR2 YFSETQ. DNA for the CDR3: TGCGCCAGCAGCTTGTTCGCGGGGGGCCAAGAGACCCAGTACTTC. It translates to CASSLFAGGQETQYF.

This chain links TRBV5-1 with TRBJ2-5, with 8 bases matching TRBD2. This CDR3 comprises 18 residues. Germline V gives CDR1 SGHRS, CDR2 YFSETQ. The junction had 13 bases not matched to a gene; V was cut back by 1 base and J by 2 bases. In DNA form, the CDR3 reads TGCGCCAGCAGCTTGATAATCCGAGGTCCGGGAGGGCAAGAGACCCAGTACTTC. Encoded protein: CASSLIIRGPGGQETQYF.

V and J are TRBV19 and TRBJ2-7; D is perhaps TRBD1 (5 bases). The V end was cut by 3 bases, the J end by 0 bases, with 9 bases between. Germline CDR1 and CDR2: LNHDA and SQIVND (reference sequence). The CDR3 contains 14 residues. CDR3 coding DNA: TGTGCCAGTAGTATCCAGGGTCTCTCCTACGAGCAGTACTTC. It is translated as CASSIQGLSYEQYF.

The chain carries TRBV28 and TRBJ2-1, with 13 bases that match TRBD2. CDR1 and CDR2 from the germline V gene are MDHEN and SYDVKM. V lost 6 bases to trimming and J lost 9 bases; unmatched junction nucleotides: 5. This CDR3 has 14 residues. CDR3 in DNA: TGTGCCAGCAGAGTACTAGCGGGAGGGTCTGAGCAGTTCTTC. It yields the protein CASRVLAGGSEQFF.

The CDR3 reads CASSSPGQGDYGYTF. CDR3 sequence (DNA): TGTGCCAGCAGTTCGCCGGGACAGGGGGACTATGGCTACACCTTC. V gene TRBV28 combines with J gene TRBJ1-2; 11 nucleotides match TRBD1. Germline CDR1 reads MDHEN; CDR2 reads SYDVKM. This CDR3 has 15 amino acids. V lost 4 bases to trimming and J lost 3 bases; unmatched junction nucleotides: 4.

This chain uses TRBV7-2 with TRBJ2-7, with TRBD2 matching 10 bases. Per the germline V gene, CDR1 is SGHTA and CDR2 is FQGNSA. CDR3 size: 18 residues. After removal of 2 bases from V and 4 bases from J, the junction contained 14 bases not matched to a gene. The CDR3 bases are TGTGCCAGCAGCTTATCGGTGGGGGCTAGCGGGAGTAGGTACGAGCAGTACTTC. As protein: CASSLSVGASGSRYEQYF.

V gene TRBV6-6 combines with J gene TRBJ1-5, with D hard to call. This CDR3 region has 14 residues. The germline V gene encodes CDR1 MNHNY and CDR2 SVGAGI (reference sequence). With 8 bases removed from V and 2 bases from J, the gap between germline ends came to 13 bases. CDR3 protein: CASCASLGNQPQHF. The CDR3 DNA follows: TGTGCCAGCTGCGCGAGCCTCGGCAATCAGCCCCAGCATTTT.

The chain couples TRBV15 to TRBJ2-7; D remains unclear. This CDR3 comprises 15 residues. Germline lookup yields CDR1 LNHNV and CDR2 YYDKDF (reference sequence). V was shortened by 0 bases and J by 2 bases, with 11 bases between the two germline ends. CDR3 DNA: TGTGCCACCAGCAGAGATCTCCCCGGTGCCTACGAGCAGTACTTC. Its translation is CATSRDLPGAYEQYF.

The rearrangement uses TRBV5-1 and TRBJ2-3; 12 bases are shared with TRBD2. V lost 1 base to trimming and J lost 1 base; unmatched junction nucleotides: 22. The length of the CDR3 is 23 residues. The germline V gene has CDR1 SGHRS and CDR2 YFSETQ. CDR3 nucleotide sequence: TGCGCCAGCAGCTTGAGTTCGCTAGCGGGAGGGCTGGGTGAGGATTTTGGCACAGATACGCAGTATTTT. It yields the protein CASSLSSLAGGLGEDFGTDTQYF.

The chain combines TRBV7-2 with TRBJ2-7; D is undetermined. Germline V gives CDR1 SGHTA, CDR2 FQGNSA. The V gene lost 1 base and the J gene lost 2 bases, with 12 bases spanning the gap. The CDR3 consists of 15 residues. The CDR3 protein is CASSLDSKRTYEQYF. The CDR3 bases are TGTGCCAGCAGCTTAGATAGCAAGCGTACCTACGAGCAGTACTTC.

The V gene is TRBV15, the J gene TRBJ2-3; 12 nucleotides line up with TRBD2. With V trimmed by 1 base and J by 6 bases, 14 bases remained unmatched. Germline CDR1 reads LNHNV; CDR2 reads YYDKDF (reference sequence). This CDR3 region has 19 residues. Written as DNA, the CDR3 is TGTGCCACCAGCAGAGTAGTACTAGCGGGAGGCCCCCTTTTGGATACGCAGTATTTT. Its protein product is CATSRVVLAGGPLLDTQYF.

The chain is built from TRBV28 and TRBJ2-2, with 9 bases that match TRBD1. Germline CDR1 and CDR2: MDHEN and SYDVKM. The CDR3 has 16 amino acids. V lost 11 bases and J lost 6; bases outside the gene matches: 16. The CDR3 region is CAGGGPGQGWSGELFF. The CDR3 coding sequence is TGTGCCGGAGGTGGCCCGGGACAGGGATGGTCCGGGGAGCTGTTTTTT.